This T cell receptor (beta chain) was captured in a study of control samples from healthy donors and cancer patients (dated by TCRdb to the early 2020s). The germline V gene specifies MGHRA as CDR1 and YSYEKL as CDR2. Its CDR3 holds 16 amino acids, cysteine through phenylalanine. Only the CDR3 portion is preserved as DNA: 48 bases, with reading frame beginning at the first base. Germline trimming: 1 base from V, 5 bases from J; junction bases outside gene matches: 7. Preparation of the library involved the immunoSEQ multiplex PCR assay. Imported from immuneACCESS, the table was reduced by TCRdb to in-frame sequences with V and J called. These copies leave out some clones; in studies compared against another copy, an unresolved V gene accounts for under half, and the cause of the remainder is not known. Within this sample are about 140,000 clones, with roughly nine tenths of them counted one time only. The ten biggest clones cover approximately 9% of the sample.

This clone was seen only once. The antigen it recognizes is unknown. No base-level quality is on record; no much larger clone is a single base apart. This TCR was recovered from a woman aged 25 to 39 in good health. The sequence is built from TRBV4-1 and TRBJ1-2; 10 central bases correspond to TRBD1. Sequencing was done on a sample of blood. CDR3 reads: CASSQGFGQGGYGYTF. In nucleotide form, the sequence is TGCGCCAGCAGCCAAGGTTTCGGACAGGGGGGTTATGGCTACACCTTC.